Presented here are 9 T cell receptor beta chains from one specimen sequenced in a study of control samples from healthy donors and cancer patients (dated by TCRdb to 2020 to 2021). The library was produced with the immunoSEQ multiplex PCR assay. TCRdb mirrors the immuneACCESS table, restricted to in-frame sequences. Some clones are absent from its copies; in checked studies, under half trace to an unresolved V gene, and the reason for the others is unknown. The sample table holds about 60,000 clones, of which more than 85% were seen once. Together, the top ten hold around 1.7% of the sample. The sequencing input was PBMCs. The origin of the receptors is a man in his forties with colorectal cancer.

This chain joins TRBV19 and TRBJ2-3, with D perhaps matching TRBD1 (6 bases). The germline CDR1 and CDR2 sequences are LNHDA and SQIVND (reference sequence). Trimming left V 9 bases short and J 6 bases short, with 16 bases between. The CDR3 length is 13 residues. In DNA, the CDR3 is TGTGCCAGGGACCTAGGGGGTCGGGATACGCAGTATTTT. Amino acids: CARDLGGRDTQYF. Using reference TRBV19 and TRBJ2-3 for the parts outside the CDR3, the full variable domain is DGGITQSPKYLFRKEGQNVTLSCEQNLNHDAMYWYRQDPGQGLRLIYYSQIVNDFQKGDIAEGYSVSREKKESFPLTVTSAQKNPTAFYLCARDLGGRDTQYFGPGTRLTVL.

This clone was detected only once. J is TRBJ2-7 and V is TRBV5-8; TRBD2 matches 7 bases. This CDR3 contains 14 residues. Trimming removed 4 bases from V and 3 bases from J; junction bases left unmatched: 7. CDR1 and CDR2 (germline): SGHTS, YDEGEE. This CDR3 reads CASSRSGRVYEQYF. The DNA for the CDR3 is TGTGCCAGCAGCCGCTCAGGGAGGGTCTACGAGCAGTACTTC.

V is TRBV9 and J is TRBJ1-2, with D maybe TRBD1 (6 bases). Germline loops: CDR1 SGDLS, CDR2 YYNGEE. This CDR3 has 15 amino acids. Trimming left V 0 bases short and J 0 bases short, with 9 bases between. CDR3 nucleotides: TGTGCCAGCAGCGTAGGGACAGTATCTAACTATGGCTACACCTTC. Translation: CASSVGTVSNYGYTF.

This rearrangement joins TRBV4-1 to TRBJ1-6; 9 bases are shared with TRBD1. V gave up 4 bases and J gave up 7 bases; unmatched junction bases: 2. Germline V lookup: CDR1 MGHRA, CDR2 YSYEKL. The CDR3 length is 14 residues. This CDR3 is CASSLGQGNSPLHF. The CDR3 coding sequence is TGCGCCAGCAGCCTTGGACAGGGGAATTCACCCCTCCACTTT.

The chain links TRBV30 to TRBJ1-3, with D possibly TRBD1 on 6 matching bases. Between the trimmed V and J ends, which lost 3 bases and 0 bases, there was a span of 9 bases. The CDR3 runs 14 residues. Germline V gene lookup returns CDR1 GTSNPN and CDR2 SVGIG (reference sequence). The CDR3 protein is CAWRVQGSGNTIYF. The CDR3 DNA is TGTGCCTGGAGGGTACAGGGCTCTGGAAACACCATATATTTT.

This clone was counted once. The V gene is TRBV4-3, the J gene TRBJ1-6; TRBD1 agrees at 9 bases. The CDR3 is 14 amino acids. CDR1 is LGHNA, CDR2 YSLEER, per germline. V dropped 3 bases and J dropped 10; count of bases not matched to a gene: 4. CDR3 sequence: CASSQTGGQSPLHF. In DNA, the CDR3 is TGCGCCAGCAGCCAGACAGGGGGACAGTCACCCCTCCACTTT.

The V gene is TRBV7-9, the J gene TRBJ2-5; D is unclear. V was trimmed by 9 bases and J by 1 base, leaving 6 bases between them. There are 11 residues in the CDR3. Germline CDR1 and CDR2: SEHNR and FQNEAQ (reference sequence). CDR3 coding DNA: TGTGCCAGTCAATCCCAAGAGACCCAGTACTTC. It codes for CASQSQETQYF.

V gene TRBV19 combines with J gene TRBJ2-6; D may be TRBD2 (5 bases). The germline V gene has CDR1 LNHDA and CDR2 SQIVND (reference sequence). Trimming took off 7 bases at V and 0 bases at J, with 10 bases between the two ends. CDR3 length: 15 residues. In DNA, the CDR3 is TGTGCCAGTATGGACTTGGGCTCTGGGGCCAACGTCCTGACTTTC. It yields the protein CASMDLGSGANVLTF.

The rearrangement links TRBV4-1 to TRBJ1-5; 8 bases align to TRBD1. V shed 0 bases, J shed 3 bases, and the junction held 7 bases outside the gene matches. This CDR3 contains 17 residues. Germline lookup yields CDR1 MGHRA and CDR2 YSYEKL. The CDR3 spells CASSQESGTGYNQPQHF. DNA for the CDR3: TGCGCCAGCAGCCAAGAGTCCGGGACAGGCTACAATCAGCCCCAGCATTTT.